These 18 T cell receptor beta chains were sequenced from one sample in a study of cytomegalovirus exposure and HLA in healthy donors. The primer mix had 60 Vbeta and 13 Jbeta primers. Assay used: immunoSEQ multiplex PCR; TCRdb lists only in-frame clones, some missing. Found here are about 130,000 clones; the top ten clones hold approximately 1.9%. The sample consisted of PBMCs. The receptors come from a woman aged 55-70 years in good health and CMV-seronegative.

The CDR3 region has the DNA TGTGCCAGCAGCCAAGATGGGGGCCTAGCACGAAATGAGCAGTTCTTC. It yields the protein CASSQDGGLARNEQFF. The V call is TRBV14, the J call TRBJ2-1, with D possibly being TRBD1 (6 bases). The CDR3 length is 16 residues. Germline-derived CDR1 and CDR2 are SGHDN and FVKESK. The V and J ends lost 0 bases and 7 bases respectively, with 16 bases between them.

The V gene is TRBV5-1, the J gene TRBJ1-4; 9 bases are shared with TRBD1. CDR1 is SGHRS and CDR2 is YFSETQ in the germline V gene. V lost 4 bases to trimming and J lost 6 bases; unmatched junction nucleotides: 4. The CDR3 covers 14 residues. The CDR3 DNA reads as TGCGCCAGCAGCCACAGGGGGCGCGATGAAAAACTGTTTTTT. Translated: CASSHRGRDEKLFF.

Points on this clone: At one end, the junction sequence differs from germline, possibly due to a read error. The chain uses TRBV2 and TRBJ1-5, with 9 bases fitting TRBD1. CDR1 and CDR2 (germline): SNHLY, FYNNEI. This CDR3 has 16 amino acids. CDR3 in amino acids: CASREPGQGTNRPQHF. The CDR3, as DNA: TGTGCCAGCAGGGAACCGGGACAGGGAACCAATCGGCCCCAGCATTTT.

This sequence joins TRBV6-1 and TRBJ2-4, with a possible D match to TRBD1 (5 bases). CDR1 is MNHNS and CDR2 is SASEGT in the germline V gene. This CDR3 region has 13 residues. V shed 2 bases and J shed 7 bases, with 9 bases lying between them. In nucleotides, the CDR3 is TGTGCCAGCAGTGAATCAGGGCAGAACATTCAGTACTTC. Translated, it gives CASSESGQNIQYF.

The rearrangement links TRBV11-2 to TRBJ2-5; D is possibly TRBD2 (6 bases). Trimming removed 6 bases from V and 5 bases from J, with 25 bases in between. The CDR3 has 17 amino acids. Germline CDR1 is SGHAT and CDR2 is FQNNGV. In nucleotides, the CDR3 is TGTGCCAGCAGATCGCTCCGGGACTCCCGAGGTCTGGAGACCCAGTACTTC. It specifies CASRSLRDSRGLETQYF. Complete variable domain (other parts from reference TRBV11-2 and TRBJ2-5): EAGVAQSPRYKIIEKRQSVAFWCNPISGHATLYWYQQILGQGPKLLIQFQNNGVVDDSQLPKDRFSAERLKGVDSTLKIQPAKLEDSAVYLCASRSLRDSRGLETQYFGPGTRLLVL.

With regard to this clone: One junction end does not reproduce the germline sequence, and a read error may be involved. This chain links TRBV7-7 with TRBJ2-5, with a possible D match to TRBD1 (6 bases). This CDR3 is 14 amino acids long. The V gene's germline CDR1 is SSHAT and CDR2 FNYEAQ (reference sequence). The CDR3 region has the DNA TGTGCTAGCAGCTTATTAGGACAGCAAGAGACCCAGTACTTC. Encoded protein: CASSLLGQQETQYF.

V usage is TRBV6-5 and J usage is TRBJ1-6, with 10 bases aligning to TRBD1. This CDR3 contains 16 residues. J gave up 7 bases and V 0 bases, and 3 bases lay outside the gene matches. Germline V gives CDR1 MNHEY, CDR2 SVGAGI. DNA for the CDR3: TGTGCCAGCAGTTACTCGAGGGGACAGGGGAATTCACCCCTCCACTTT. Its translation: CASSYSRGQGNSPLHF.

The CDR3 DNA reads TGTGCCATCAGTGAGTCGGAGGGAGTACGGGAGCAGTACTTC. As protein: CAISESEGVREQYF. This chain joins TRBV10-3 and TRBJ2-7, with D tentatively TRBD2 (6 bases). In germline, CDR1 is ENHRY, CDR2 SYGVKD. The ends were cut back, 0 bases at V and 7 bases at J, with 13 bases in the middle. CDR3 size: 14 residues.

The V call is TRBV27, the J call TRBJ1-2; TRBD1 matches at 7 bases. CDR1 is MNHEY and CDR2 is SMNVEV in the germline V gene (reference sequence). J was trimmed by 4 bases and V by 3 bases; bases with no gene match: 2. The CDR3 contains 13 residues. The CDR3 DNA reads TGTGCCAGCAGTTTGAACAGGGGCTATGGCTACACCTTC. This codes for CASSLNRGYGYTF.

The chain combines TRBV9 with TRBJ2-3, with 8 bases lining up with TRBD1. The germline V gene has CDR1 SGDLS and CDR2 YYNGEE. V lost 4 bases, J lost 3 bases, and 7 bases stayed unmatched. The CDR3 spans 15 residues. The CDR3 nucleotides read TGTGCCAGCAGCCCCGGACAGGGAGGTACAGATACGCAGTATTTT. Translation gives CASSPGQGGTDTQYF.

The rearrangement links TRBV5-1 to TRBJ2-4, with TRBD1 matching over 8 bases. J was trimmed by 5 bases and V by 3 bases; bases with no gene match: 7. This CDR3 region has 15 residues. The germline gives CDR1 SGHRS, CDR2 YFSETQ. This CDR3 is CASSSDRATENIQYF. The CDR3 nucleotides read TGCGCCAGCAGCTCGGACAGGGCGACTGAAAACATTCAGTACTTC.

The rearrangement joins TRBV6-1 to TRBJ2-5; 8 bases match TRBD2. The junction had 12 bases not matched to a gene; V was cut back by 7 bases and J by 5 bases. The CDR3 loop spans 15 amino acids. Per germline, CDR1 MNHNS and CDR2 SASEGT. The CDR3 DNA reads TGTGCCAGCACTCGGGGGGGGGCCCCGGGGGAGACCCAGTACTTC. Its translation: CASTRGGAPGETQYF.

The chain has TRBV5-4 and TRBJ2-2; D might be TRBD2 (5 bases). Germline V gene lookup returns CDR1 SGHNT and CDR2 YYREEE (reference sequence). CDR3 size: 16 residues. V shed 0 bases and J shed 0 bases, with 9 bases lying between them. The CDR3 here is CASSLGGGSNTGELFF. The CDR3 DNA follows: TGTGCCAGCAGCTTGGGTGGCGGGTCGAACACCGGGGAGCTGTTTTTT.

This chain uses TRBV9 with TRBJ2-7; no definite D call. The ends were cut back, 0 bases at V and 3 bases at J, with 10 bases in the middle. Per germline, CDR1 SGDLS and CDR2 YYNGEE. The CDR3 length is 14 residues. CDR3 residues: CASSVGQVGYEQYF. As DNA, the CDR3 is TGTGCCAGCAGCGTAGGGCAGGTAGGCTACGAGCAGTACTTC.

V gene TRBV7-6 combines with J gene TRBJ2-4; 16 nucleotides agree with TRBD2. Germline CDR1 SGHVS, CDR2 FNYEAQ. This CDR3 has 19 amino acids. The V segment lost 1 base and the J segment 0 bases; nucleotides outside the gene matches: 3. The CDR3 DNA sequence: TGTGCCAGCAGCTTAGGGGGACTAGCGGGGGGGCCAGCCAAAAACATTCAGTACTTC. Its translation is CASSLGGLAGGPAKNIQYF.

CDR3 DNA sequence: TGTGCCAGCAGTAAGGACAGGGGGCGTACCGGGGAGCTGTTTTTT. Its translation is CASSKDRGRTGELFF. The chain is built from TRBV6-5 and TRBJ2-2; TRBD1 aligns across 11 bases. The length of the CDR3 is 15 residues. With 5 bases clipped from V and 5 bases from J, the junction kept 4 bases outside the gene matches. Germline CDR1 is MNHEY and CDR2 is SVGAGI.

The chain's CDR3 is CSASGLTQYF. CDR3 DNA sequence: TGCAGTGCTTCAGGGTTGACGCAGTATTTT. The genes are TRBV20-1 and TRBJ2-3, with TRBD1 as a possible D gene (5 bases). The CDR3 runs 10 residues. Germline CDR1 DFQATT, CDR2 SNEGSKA (reference sequence). Deletions cut 5 bases from V and 9 bases from J, with 9 bases between.

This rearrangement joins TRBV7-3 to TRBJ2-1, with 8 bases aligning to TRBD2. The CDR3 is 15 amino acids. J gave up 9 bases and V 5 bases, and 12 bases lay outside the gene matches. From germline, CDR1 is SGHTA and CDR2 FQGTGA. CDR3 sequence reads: CASSPGGVAGREQFF. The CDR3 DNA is TGTGCCAGCAGCCCCGGTGGAGTAGCGGGACGTGAGCAGTTCTTC.